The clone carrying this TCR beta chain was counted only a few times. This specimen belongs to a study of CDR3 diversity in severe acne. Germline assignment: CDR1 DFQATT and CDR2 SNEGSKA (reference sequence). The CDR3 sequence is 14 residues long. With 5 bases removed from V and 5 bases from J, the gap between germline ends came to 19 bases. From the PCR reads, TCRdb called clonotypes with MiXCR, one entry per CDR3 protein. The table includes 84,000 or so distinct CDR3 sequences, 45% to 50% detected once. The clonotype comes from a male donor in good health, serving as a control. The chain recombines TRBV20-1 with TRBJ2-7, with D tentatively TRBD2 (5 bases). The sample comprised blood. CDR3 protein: CSAVFLGSADEQYF. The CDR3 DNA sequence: TGCAGTGCTGTGTTTCTGGGTTCAGCGGACGAGCAGTACTTC.